These 18 T cell receptor beta chains share one sample of origin, sequenced in a study of somatic mutations in cytotoxic T cells in rheumatoid arthritis. Data came from immunoSEQ multiplex PCR; TCRdb stores just in-frame clones and leaves some out. The sample lists roughly 14,000 clones, roughly 80% seen once, with 15% to 20% in the top ten. Sequenced sample: CD8+ T cells sorted from blood. Receptors originate from an adult with rheumatoid arthritis.

V and J are TRBV18 and TRBJ2-6; maybe TRBD2 (5 bases). This CDR3 has 16 residues. Trimming shortened V by 2 bases and J by 1 base, and 9 bases separated the two germline ends. In germline, CDR1 is KGHSH, CDR2 LQKENI. The chain's CDR3 is CASSPVRGSGANVLTF. The CDR3 nucleotides read TGTGCCAGCTCACCAGTTCGGGGATCTGGGGCCAACGTCCTGACTTTC.

The CDR3 coding sequence is TGTGCCAGCAGCTTAGGTGGGAACACCGGGGAGCTGTTTTTT. This gives the protein CASSLGGNTGELFF. The gene calls are TRBV11-2 and TRBJ2-2; D not certain. Germline CDR1 SGHAT, CDR2 FQNNGV. V was clipped by 1 base and J by 1 base, with 4 bases between them. The CDR3 contains 14 residues.

The genes are TRBV9 and TRBJ1-5, with TRBD1 matching 10 bases. V lost 0 bases and J lost 6; bases outside the gene matches: 18. The CDR3 has 20 residues. Germline CDR1 is SGDLS and CDR2 is YYNGEE. CDR3 sequence (DNA): TGTGCCAGCAGCGTAGGTCTTAGGGGGTTTCGGACAGGGGGTTGTCAGCCCCAGCATTTT. Protein product: CASSVGLRGFRTGGCQPQHF.

V gene TRBV11-3 combines with J gene TRBJ2-7, with D hard to call. The germline V gene encodes CDR1 SGHNT and CDR2 YENEEA. With 0 bases removed from V and 3 bases from J, the gap between germline ends came to 3 bases. This CDR3 contains 12 residues. CDR3 in DNA: TGTGCCAGCAGCTTAGATAACTACGAGCAGTACTTC. Translation: CASSLDNYEQYF.

V usage is TRBV5-1 and J usage is TRBJ2-1; tentatively, D is TRBD2 (5 bases). The CDR3 extends over 13 amino acids. Germline values: CDR1 SGHRS, CDR2 YFSETQ. The V end was cut by 4 bases, the J end by 5 bases, with 10 bases between. As DNA, the CDR3 is TGCGCCAGCAGCCCTTGGACTGACAATGAGCAGTTCTTC. This encodes CASSPWTDNEQFF. The whole variable domain, filled in from reference TRBV5-1 and TRBJ2-1, reads KAGVTQTPRYLIKTRGQQVTLSCSPISGHRSVSWYQQTPGQGLQFLFEYFSETQRNKGNFPGRFSGRQFSNSRSEMNVSTLELGDSALYLCASSPWTDNEQFFGPGTRLTVL.

The J gene is TRBJ2-2, the V gene TRBV19; D gene uncertain. Germline V gene data show CDR1 as LNHDA and CDR2 as SQIVND (reference sequence). The CDR3 contains 11 residues. V gave up 6 bases and J gave up 5 bases, with 4 bases separating them. DNA of the CDR3: TGTGCCAGTAGCCAGACCGGGGAGCTGTTTTTT. It encodes CASSQTGELFF.

The V and J genes are TRBV5-6 and TRBJ2-7; weak D call: TRBD1 (5 bases). Germline V lookup: CDR1 SGHDT, CDR2 YYEEEE. The CDR3 is made up of 12 amino acids. V was cut by 1 base and J by 5 bases, with 7 bases left in between. The CDR3 region has the DNA TGTGCCAGCAGCTTGACAGGAAACGAGCAGTACTTC. Its protein product is CASSLTGNEQYF.

The V gene is TRBV28, the J gene TRBJ2-5; D is tentatively TRBD1 or TRBD2 (6 bases each). The CDR3 spans 15 residues. Trimming pared 5 bases from V and 3 bases from J, leaving 16 bases between. In germline, CDR1 is MDHEN, CDR2 SYDVKM. The CDR3 spells CASSLGGSGEETQYF. CDR3 sequence (DNA): TGTGCCAGCAGTCTCGGAGGGTCAGGGGAAGAGACCCAGTACTTC.

The V call is TRBV4-1, the J call TRBJ1-6, with D possibly TRBD1 on 5 matching bases. V dropped 0 bases and J dropped 3 bases, with 9 bases sitting between them. CDR3 size: 16 residues. Germline CDR1 MGHRA, CDR2 YSYEKL. CDR3 in amino acids: CASSQEAGNYNSPLHF. CDR3 DNA: TGCGCCAGCAGCCAAGAAGCAGGGAACTATAATTCACCCCTCCACTTT.

The chain carries TRBV5-4 and TRBJ1-5; D is ambiguous. The CDR3 is 14 residues long. V was clipped by 4 bases and J by 0 bases, with 8 bases between them. CDR1 SGHNT and CDR2 YYREEE come from the germline V gene (reference sequence). The CDR3 loop is CASSMDGSNQPQHF. CDR3 bases: TGTGCCAGCAGCATGGACGGTAGCAATCAGCCCCAGCATTTT.

V is TRBV2 and J is TRBJ1-5; 8 bases align to TRBD1. Germline CDR1 SNHLY, CDR2 FYNNEI. The length of the CDR3 is 16 residues. Trimming at V came to 0 bases and at J to 3 bases, leaving 4 bases not matched to a gene. DNA of the CDR3: TGTGCCAGCAGTGAAGCTTCAGGGGGCTACAATCAGCCCCAGCATTTT. It translates to CASSEASGGYNQPQHF. Complete variable domain (other parts from reference TRBV2 and TRBJ1-5): EPEVTQTPSHQVTQMGQEVILRCVPISNHLYFYWYRQILGQKVEFLVSFYNNEISEKSEIFDDQFSVERPDGSNFTLKIRSTKLEDSAMYFCASSEASGGYNQPQHFGDGTRLSIL.

The rearrangement links TRBV7-2 to TRBJ1-4; maybe TRBD1 (6 bases). V was clipped by 1 base and J by 4 bases, with 19 bases between them. This CDR3 is built from 18 residues. Per the germline V gene, CDR1 is SGHTA and CDR2 is FQGNSA. The CDR3 nucleotides read TGTGCCAGCAGCTTAGAGGGGGGCGGAGTGATATTTAATGAAAAACTGTTTTTT. It yields the protein CASSLEGGGVIFNEKLFF.

The V gene is TRBV2, the J gene TRBJ2-7; 15 nucleotides match TRBD2. Germline V gene lookup returns CDR1 SNHLY and CDR2 FYNNEI. The CDR3 is 17 residues long. The J segment lost 7 bases and the V segment lost 7 bases, leaving 14 bases of the junction unmatched. For the CDR3, the DNA is TGTGCCAGCATGGGACTAGCGGGGGGCCCGGGGTTACGAGAGCAGTACGTC. This translates into CASMGLAGGPGLREQYV.

V usage is TRBV13 and J usage is TRBJ2-7; perhaps D is TRBD1 or TRBD2 (6 bases each). Germline CDR1 PRHDT, CDR2 FYEKMQ (reference sequence). The CDR3 runs to 14 residues. With 5 bases removed from V and 3 bases from J, the gap between germline ends came to 14 bases. DNA for the CDR3: TGTGCCAGCAGCGCGCGGGACATGGGCTACGAGCAGTACTTC. Translating gives CASSARDMGYEQYF.

This clone was detected only a few times. This chain connects TRBV27 to TRBJ1-5; TRBD1 might be the D (6 bases). Germline-derived CDR1 and CDR2 are MNHEY and SMNVEV (reference sequence). V shed 5 bases and J shed 0 bases, with 17 bases lying between them. This CDR3 is built from 17 residues. CDR3 loop: CASSVGQPPYSNQPQHF. CDR3 in DNA: TGTGCCAGCAGTGTCGGACAGCCACCTTATAGCAATCAGCCCCAGCATTTT.

This clone was found a few times. J is TRBJ2-1 and V is TRBV7-6; TRBD2 agrees at 13 bases. Germline assignment: CDR1 SGHVS and CDR2 FNYEAQ. The CDR3 contains 15 residues. V trimming: 5 bases; J trimming: 4 bases; junction bases outside the gene matches: 2. The CDR3 sequence: CASSQTSGGYNEQFF. The CDR3 coding sequence is TGTGCCAGCAGCCAGACTAGCGGGGGGTACAATGAGCAGTTCTTC.

This clone is labeled medium-sized. The chain carries TRBV19 and TRBJ2-2; no firm D call. Trimming took 5 bases from V and 1 from J, leaving 2 bases between them. Germline V gene lookup returns CDR1 LNHDA and CDR2 SQIVND (reference sequence). The CDR3 consists of 12 residues. CDR3 coding DNA: TGTGCCAGTAGTGAGAACACCGGGGAGCTGTTTTTT. Its translation: CASSENTGELFF.

The genes are TRBV5-5 and TRBJ2-1; no clear D gene. Trimming removed 4 bases from V and 5 bases from J, with 22 bases in between. Germline V gene lookup returns CDR1 SGHKS and CDR2 YYEKEE (reference sequence). The CDR3 runs to 17 residues. The CDR3 protein is CASSQYPATTLNNEQFF. In nucleotides, the CDR3 is TGTGCCAGCAGCCAATACCCAGCGACAACACTGAACAATGAGCAGTTCTTC.